The 29 T cell receptor beta chains listed next were all sequenced from one sample in a study of cytomegalovirus exposure and HLA in healthy donors. In the PCR, 60 Vbeta and 13 Jbeta primers were used. Some clones are missing from TCRdb's copy, which holds only in-frame ones; the method was immunoSEQ multiplex PCR. The sample has 150,000 or so clones, 60% to 80% seen once. Sequenced sample: PBMCs. The receptor source for this set is a man between 45 and 60 years old in good health and CMV-seropositive.

The chain recombines TRBV18 with TRBJ1-6; TRBD1 agrees at 9 bases. Germline CDR1 and CDR2: KGHSH and LQKENI. The CDR3 runs 15 residues. V shed 3 bases, J shed 7 bases, and the junction held 4 bases outside the gene matches. CDR3 DNA sequence: TGTGCCAGCTCACCCGGGGGACAGGGAAATTCACCCCTCCACTTT. Protein product: CASSPGGQGNSPLHF.

V gene TRBV6-4 combines with J gene TRBJ2-3, with TRBD2 matching 13 bases. CDR1 and CDR2 from the germline V gene are MRHNA and SNTAGT. Trimming removed 5 bases from V and 5 bases from J; junction bases left unmatched: 4. The CDR3 has 15 residues. CDR3 sequence: CASSPLAGGKDTQYF. The CDR3 DNA sequence: TGTGCCAGCAGTCCACTAGCGGGGGGGAAAGATACGCAGTATTTT.

The chain couples TRBV12-5 to TRBJ2-7, with D perhaps matching TRBD1 (6 bases). CDR3 length: 18 residues. V gave up 5 bases and J gave up 1 base, with 24 bases separating them. CDR1 and CDR2 from the germline V gene are LGHNT and FRNRAP. The CDR3 protein is CASGPPQLQGQPSYEQYV. The CDR3 DNA reads as TGTGCTAGTGGTCCACCGCAATTACAGGGACAACCTTCCTACGAGCAGTACGTC.

The sample holds a few counts of this clone. This chain links TRBV11-3 with TRBJ2-2; TRBD2 matches 10 bases. After removal of 5 bases from V and 8 bases from J, the junction contained 11 bases not matched to a gene. CDR1 SGHNT and CDR2 YENEEA come from the germline V gene. The CDR3 length is 16 residues. Written as DNA, the CDR3 is TGTGCCAGCAGCCGTATAGCGGGGGGACCGTCTGGGGAGCTGTTTTTT. Protein product: CASSRIAGGPSGELFF. Filled out from reference TRBV11-3 and TRBJ2-2, the complete variable domain reads EAGVVQSPRYKIIEKKQPVAFWCNPISGHNTLYWYLQNLGQGPELLIRYENEEAVDDSQLPKDRFSAERLKGVDSTLKIQPAELGDSAVYLCASSRIAGGPSGELFFGEGSRLTVL.

This chain uses TRBV6-1 with TRBJ2-7, with 8 bases matching TRBD1. Trimming at V came to 7 bases and at J to 3 bases, leaving 11 bases not matched to a gene. Germline CDR1 is MNHNS and CDR2 is SASEGT. There are 15 residues in the CDR3. Here the CDR3 DNA reads TGTGCCAGCACCCCGCGACAGGGGCAACGCTACGAGCAGTACGTC. It codes for CASTPRQGQRYEQYV.

This clone occurred a few times. The chain joins TRBV7-8 to TRBJ1-2, with TRBD1 identical over 9 bases. This CDR3 spans 15 amino acids. Looked up from germline, CDR1 is SGHVS and CDR2 is FQNEAQ. The ends lost 5 bases at V and 1 base at J; junction bases unmatched: 5. The chain's CDR3 is CASSGRQGVNYGYTF. CDR3 sequence (DNA): TGTGCCAGCAGCGGACGACAGGGGGTTAACTATGGCTACACCTTC.

The V call is TRBV5-1, the J call TRBJ2-7, with 8 nucleotides matching TRBD2. J was trimmed by 2 bases and V by 4 bases; bases with no gene match: 5. This CDR3 is built from 14 residues. Germline lookup yields CDR1 SGHRS and CDR2 YFSETQ. DNA for the CDR3: TGCGCCAGCAGCCCCGGGGGGGATACCTACGAGCAGTACGTC. It codes for CASSPGGDTYEQYV.

This chain links TRBV7-9 with TRBJ1-2; maybe TRBD1 (6 bases). This CDR3 region has 13 residues. V lost 1 base to trimming and J lost 8 bases, with 11 bases between them. Germline assignment: CDR1 SEHNR and CDR2 FQNEAQ (reference sequence). CDR3: CASSLGTVDGYTF. The CDR3 DNA follows: TGTGCCAGCAGCTTAGGGACAGTGGACGGCTACACCTTC.

This chain joins TRBV18 and TRBJ1-2, with 7 bases lining up with TRBD1. The junction had 1 base not matched to a gene; V was cut back by 5 bases and J by 1 base. This CDR3 contains 13 residues. CDR1 is KGHSH and CDR2 is LQKENI in the germline V gene. Here the CDR3 reads CASSRDSNYGYTF. CDR3 nucleotide sequence: TGTGCCAGCTCAAGGGACAGTAACTATGGCTACACCTTC.

This chain joins TRBV5-6 and TRBJ1-1, with a possible D match to TRBD1 (6 bases). V lost 4 bases, J lost 1 base, and 17 bases lay in between. The CDR3 runs to 16 residues. Per germline, CDR1 SGHDT and CDR2 YYEEEE. The CDR3 reads CASSPGQIMANTEAFF. The CDR3 DNA sequence: TGTGCCAGCAGCCCTGGACAGATTATGGCGAACACTGAAGCTTTCTTT.

This clone appeared a few times. This chain links TRBV29-1 with TRBJ2-7; possibly TRBD1 for D (5 bases). Trimming pared 4 bases from V and 0 bases from J, leaving 10 bases between. The CDR3 loop spans 13 amino acids. From germline, CDR1 is SQVTM and CDR2 ANQGSEA. CDR3 sequence: CSVVFQGSYEQYF. DNA for the CDR3: TGCAGCGTTGTTTTTCAGGGCTCCTACGAGCAGTACTTC.

The chain joins TRBV28 to TRBJ2-7, with D perhaps matching TRBD1 (6 bases). V shed 5 bases and J shed 4 bases, with 15 bases lying between them. The CDR3 covers 14 residues. Germline V gene lookup returns CDR1 MDHEN and CDR2 SYDVKM. CDR3 region: CASSDQGYWYEQYV. The CDR3 coding sequence is TGTGCCAGCAGTGACCAGGGGTATTGGTACGAGCAGTACGTC.

Here the CDR3 reads CASSRQGSQETQYF. In DNA, the CDR3 is TGCGCCAGCAGCCGACAGGGCTCCCAAGAGACCCAGTACTTC. This chain connects TRBV5-1 to TRBJ2-5; 7 nucleotides match TRBD1. The CDR3 is made up of 14 amino acids. CDR1 and CDR2 from the germline V gene are SGHRS and YFSETQ. The V and J ends lost 4 bases and 1 base, in that order; junction bases with no gene match: 4. The entire variable domain, with the rest obtained from reference TRBV5-1 and TRBJ2-5, is as follows: KAGVTQTPRYLIKTRGQQVTLSCSPISGHRSVSWYQQTPGQGLQFLFEYFSETQRNKGNFPGRFSGRQFSNSRSEMNVSTLELGDSALYLCASSRQGSQETQYFGPGTRLLVL.

The chain combines TRBV15 with TRBJ2-7; D is possibly TRBD1 (5 bases). CDR1 LNHNV and CDR2 YYDKDF come from the germline V gene (reference sequence). Trimming took off 0 bases at V and 1 base at J, with 7 bases between the two ends. This CDR3 region has 14 residues. This CDR3 reads CATSRDQGSYEQYV. CDR3 in DNA: TGTGCCACCAGCAGAGATCAGGGTTCCTACGAGCAGTACGTC.

The J gene is TRBJ1-1, the V gene TRBV6-5, with TRBD1 matching 7 bases. V dropped 2 bases and J dropped 5; count of bases not matched to a gene: 5. Germline loops: CDR1 MNHEY, CDR2 SVGAGI. The CDR3 spans 14 residues. This CDR3 is CASSYDREGTEAFF. Here the CDR3 DNA reads TGTGCCAGCAGTTACGACAGGGAAGGGACTGAAGCTTTCTTT.

The chain employs TRBV7-5 and TRBJ2-2; TRBD1, as called in the table, went unchecked against the DNA. TRBV7-5 is classified as a pseudogene. The CDR3 contains 14 residues. CDR3 protein: CAPRTGKITGELFF. The CDR3 DNA reads TGTGCCCCCCGGACAGGGAAAATCACCGGGGAGCTGTTTTTT.

This chain uses TRBV7-8 with TRBJ2-3; 8 bases fit TRBD2. Germline V CDR1 and CDR2: SGHVS, FQNEAQ. There are 15 residues in the CDR3. Losses at the gene ends were 4 bases for V and 0 bases for J; bases not matched to a gene: 3. The CDR3 DNA reads as TGTGCCAGCAGCTCTAGACTAGCGAGCACAGATACGCAGTATTTT. Translated, it gives CASSSRLASTDTQYF.

The chain uses TRBV5-4 and TRBJ1-2, with 11 bases fitting TRBD1. The CDR3 contains 15 residues. CDR1 SGHNT and CDR2 YYREEE come from the germline V gene (reference sequence). After removal of 3 bases from V and 1 base from J, the junction contained 2 bases not matched to a gene. The CDR3 DNA follows: TGTGCCAGCAGCTGGGGGACAGGGGGTAACTATGGCTACACCTTC. This gives the protein CASSWGTGGNYGYTF.

The rearrangement uses TRBV5-6 and TRBJ2-7; D possibly corresponds to TRBD1 (6 bases). Trimming took off 0 bases at V and 7 bases at J, with 14 bases between the two ends. CDR1 is SGHDT, CDR2 YYEEEE, per germline. CDR3 length: 14 residues. CDR3 in DNA: TGTGCCAGCAGCTTGGGACAGGCTGGAAGAGAGCAGTACGTC. This translates into CASSLGQAGREQYV.

This rearrangement joins TRBV5-1 to TRBJ1-2; tentatively, D is TRBD1 (6 bases). V was clipped by 0 bases and J by 2 bases, with 8 bases between them. The CDR3 runs 14 residues. The V gene's germline CDR1 is SGHRS and CDR2 YFSETQ. CDR3 loop: CASSLDQGNYGYTF. The DNA for the CDR3 is TGCGCCAGCAGCTTGGATCAGGGGAACTATGGCTACACCTTC. The whole variable domain, remainder taken from reference TRBV5-1 and TRBJ1-2, is KAGVTQTPRYLIKTRGQQVTLSCSPISGHRSVSWYQQTPGQGLQFLFEYFSETQRNKGNFPGRFSGRQFSNSRSEMNVSTLELGDSALYLCASSLDQGNYGYTFGSGTRLTVV.

The rearrangement links TRBV2 to TRBJ2-2, with a possible D match to TRBD1 (6 bases). The CDR3 is made up of 15 amino acids. V was trimmed by 7 bases and J by 0 bases, leaving 12 bases between them. The germline V gene encodes CDR1 SNHLY and CDR2 FYNNEI. The CDR3 loop is CASTGTYTNTGELFF. As DNA, the CDR3 is TGTGCCAGCACCGGGACATATACGAACACCGGGGAGCTGTTTTTT. Based on the CDR3 plus reference TRBV2 and TRBJ2-2, the full variable domain is EPEVTQTPSHQVTQMGQEVILRCVPISNHLYFYWYRQILGQKVEFLVSFYNNEISEKSEIFDDQFSVERPDGSNFTLKIRSTKLEDSAMYFCASTGTYTNTGELFFGEGSRLTVL.

This clone came up once. The chain carries TRBV12-1 and TRBJ1-1; whether TRBD1, the table's D call, matches the DNA was not checked. TRBV12-1 represents a pseudogene. The CDR3 covers 15 residues. The DNA of the CDR3 is TGTGCCAGCAGCCCGCCACAGGGGAAGAACACTGAAGCTTTCTTT. Translation gives CASSPPQGKNTEAFF.

This clone was seen more than once but under ten times. The chain links TRBV5-8 to TRBJ2-1; 8 positions agree with TRBD1. Losses at the gene ends were 4 bases for V and 4 bases for J; bases not matched to a gene: 13. From germline, CDR1 is SGHTS and CDR2 YDEGEE. This CDR3 has 17 residues. Here the CDR3 DNA reads TGTGCCAGCAGCCCAGGACGACAGGGGTTGACTTACAATGAGCAGTTCTTC. Its translation: CASSPGRQGLTYNEQFF.

The chain joins TRBV7-3 to TRBJ2-7; the D gene is possibly TRBD1 (5 bases). V was trimmed by 2 bases and J by 3 bases, leaving 11 bases between them. This CDR3 comprises 14 residues. Germline lookup yields CDR1 SGHTA and CDR2 FQGTGA. The CDR3 is CASSLYKGRYEQYF. CDR3 in DNA: TGTGCCAGCAGCTTATACAAGGGGCGCTACGAGCAGTACTTC.

The chain links TRBV7-2 to TRBJ2-7; maybe TRBD1 (6 bases). Trimming removed 5 bases at V and 5 bases at J, with 10 bases between. Germline V gives CDR1 SGHTA, CDR2 FQGNSA. The CDR3 runs 12 residues. This CDR3 is CASSPDSHEQYF. CDR3 sequence (DNA): TGTGCCAGCAGCCCGGACAGCCACGAGCAGTACTTC.

The chain employs TRBV28 and TRBJ1-5, with D possibly being TRBD1 (6 bases). The V end was cut by 7 bases, the J end by 4 bases, with 11 bases between. This CDR3 region has 13 residues. CDR1 is MDHEN and CDR2 is SYDVKM in the germline V gene. CDR3: CASTRQGNQPQHF. The CDR3 nucleotides read TGTGCCAGCACCAGGCAGGGGAATCAGCCCCAGCATTTT.

This rearrangement joins TRBV2 to TRBJ1-1, with 9 bases identical to TRBD1. The V gene end was trimmed by 6 bases and the J gene end by 5 bases; junction bases not matched to a gene: 10. There are 15 residues in the CDR3. CDR1 is SNHLY and CDR2 is FYNNEI in the germline V gene. The CDR3 DNA reads TGTGCCAGCAGGAGGGACAGGGTGGAGGTAACTGAAGCTTTCTTT. Residues: CASRRDRVEVTEAFF.

This clone showed up just a few times. The chain carries TRBV7-2 and TRBJ1-5; 8 bases fit TRBD1. CDR1 is SGHTA, CDR2 FQGNSA, per germline. The V segment lost 3 bases and the J segment 5 bases; nucleotides outside the gene matches: 0. The length of the CDR3 is 13 residues. The CDR3 DNA reads as TGTGCCAGCAGCTTGACAGGGGATCAGCCCCAGCATTTT. Translating gives CASSLTGDQPQHF.

The rearrangement uses TRBV25-1 and TRBJ1-3; the match to TRBD1 covers 7 bases. In germline, CDR1 is MGHDK, CDR2 SYGVNS. CDR3 length: 16 amino acids. V lost 5 bases to trimming and J lost 8 bases; unmatched junction nucleotides: 15. The CDR3 region is CASSLSPDREWDTIYF. CDR3 in DNA: TGTGCCAGCAGTTTAAGCCCCGACAGGGAATGGGACACCATATATTTT.